This entry features one T cell receptor beta chain sequence. Its antigen is unknown. The source of the sample is a study of shared clonotypes between healthy human individuals. Across the study: With ages of 18 to 49, the donors were a couple of women and a few men. Study-wide findings and caveats: The sampled material consisted only of blood, and tissue repertoires are likely to differ.

Sequencing used immunoSEQ multiplex PCR; TCRdb keeps in-frame clones, though not all of them. The sample records over a million clones, roughly 97% being singletons. Germline V gene lookup returns CDR1 SGHAT and CDR2 FQNNGV. CDR3 size: 13 residues. V dropped 3 bases and J dropped 6 bases, with 11 bases sitting between them. Sequencing was carried out using naive CD4+ T cells sorted from blood. Subset of the sample: CD45RA+ positively selected. The source is a man aged 25-45 years in good health. This chain connects TRBV11-2 to TRBJ1-2; maybe TRBD1 (5 bases). DNA for the CDR3: TGTGCCAGCAGCTTTGGGGGACTTAATGGCTACACCTTC. It codes for CASSFGGLNGYTF.